The clone carrying this T cell receptor (beta chain) was seen once. Profiled with immunoSEQ multiplex PCR; TCRdb holds only in-frame clones, not every one. Altogether 95,000 to 110,000 clones are present, over 75% being singletons, with the ten largest covering approximately 13%. The data were obtained in a study of blood T cell repertoires in COVID-19. Study-level information: Samples taken during acute and convalescent COVID-19 were collected in the United States, Italy and Spain.

The clonotype comes from a human donor in a cohort sampled during active or convalescent COVID-19. Sequencing was done on a sample of peripheral blood.

CDR3 region: CARSPRGRAHNEKLFF. For the CDR3, the DNA is TGTGCCAGAAGCCCCCGGGGGAGGGCGCATAATGAAAAACTGTTTTTT. This chain connects TRBV5-3 to TRBJ1-4; D might be TRBD1 (5 bases). TRBV5-3 counts as an open reading frame of uncertain function. The V end was cut by 4 bases, the J end by 4 bases, with 17 bases between. The CDR3 spans 16 residues.